In this sample, the clone carrying this T cell receptor (beta chain) turned up a few times. These data belong to a study of response to subunit inactivated influenza vaccine. The CDR3 is made up of 16 amino acids. The trim removed 5 bases at V and 3 bases at J, leaving 9 bases unmatched. Germline loops: CDR1 SGHVS, CDR2 FNYEAQ. TCRdb called the RT-PCR reads again in MiXCR, with one record for every CDR3 protein. This repertoire shows about 540,000 distinct CDR3 sequences, less than 25% found once; its top ten account for approximately 3%. This sample was also put to use in a study of T cells expressing NK-cell markers. Per that study: Making the TCR beta cDNA relied on 5'RACE template switching with UMIs.

The sample in question was CD4+ T cells sorted from PBMCs, obtained 11 to 12 days after vaccination. This sequence was found in a man aged 50 to 59 who received an inactivated influenza vaccine. This chain joins TRBV7-6 and TRBJ2-3; 9 nucleotides align to TRBD2. Here the CDR3 DNA reads TGTGCCAGCAGCCGATATAGCGGGAGCGGTACAGATACGCAGTATTTT. Protein sequence: CASSRYSGSGTDTQYF.